The 22 T cell receptor beta chains presented below share a single source sample, sequenced in a study of CD8+ T cells in alopecia areata. RNA extraction and reverse transcription yielded cDNA as sequencing template. Sequenced by immunoSEQ multiplex PCR; TCRdb stores in-frame clones only, minus some. The top ten clones hold approximately 15% of a sample with more than 150,000 clones, 59% of them seen once. Sample: CD4+ T cells sorted from blood, taken at week 0. Receptor source: a human donor with alopecia areata.

The rearrangement joins TRBV9 to TRBJ1-2; D is possibly TRBD1 (6 bases). The CDR3 contains 16 residues. The ends were cut back, 0 bases at V and 7 bases at J, with 19 bases in the middle. Germline assignment: CDR1 SGDLS and CDR2 YYNGEE. CDR3: CASSVARQARGSGYTF. The CDR3 DNA reads as TGTGCCAGCAGCGTAGCCCGACAGGCCCGCGGATCTGGCTACACCTTC.

This chain connects TRBV6-5 to TRBJ1-4; maybe TRBD1 (6 bases). V gave up 6 bases and J gave up 8 bases, with 16 bases separating them. Germline CDR1 MNHEY, CDR2 SVGAGI. CDR3 size: 14 residues. CDR3 bases: TGTGCCAGCAGCTTGAGGGGGATTGGCGAAAAACTGTTTTTT. Protein sequence: CASSLRGIGEKLFF.

The V call is TRBV4-2, the J call TRBJ2-5; D unclear. The V gene's germline CDR1 is LGHNA and CDR2 YNFKEQ. The CDR3 contains 16 residues. The V and J ends lost 4 bases and 5 bases respectively, with 20 bases between them. The CDR3 here is CASSRTGQALRETQYF. Written as DNA, the CDR3 is TGTGCCAGCAGCCGGACGGGCCAGGCCCTAAGGGAGACCCAGTACTTC.

This clone has more than one count but fewer than ten. This sequence joins TRBV7-2 and TRBJ1-1; D ambiguous. CDR3 size: 12 residues. In germline, CDR1 is SGHTA, CDR2 FQGNSA. Trimming took 4 bases from V and 6 from J, leaving 9 bases between them. For the CDR3, the DNA is TGTGCCAGCAGCTGGAGAGTCTCTGAAGCTTTCTTT. It yields the protein CASSWRVSEAFF.

The chain joins TRBV20-1 to TRBJ2-3, with D unclear. The CDR3 is 11 amino acids. V lost 5 bases, J lost 3 bases, and 6 bases lay in between. Germline lookup yields CDR1 DFQATT and CDR2 SNEGSKA (reference sequence). CDR3 region: CSADQTDTQYF. CDR3 nucleotide sequence: TGCAGTGCTGACCAAACAGATACGCAGTATTTT.

The gene calls are TRBV29-1 and TRBJ1-1; D unresolved. This CDR3 comprises 14 residues. Trimming stripped 4 bases from V and 4 bases from J, with 16 bases between. Germline-derived CDR1 and CDR2 are SQVTM and ANQGSEA. The CDR3, as DNA: TGCAGCGTTGTGCCTTTGGGAGGTTTCACTGAAGCTTTCTTT. Translating gives CSVVPLGGFTEAFF.

This chain links TRBV29-1 with TRBJ2-7; TRBD1 aligns across 11 bases. CDR1 SQVTM and CDR2 ANQGSEA come from the germline V gene. This CDR3 comprises 14 residues. V shed 8 bases and J 5 bases; nucleotides not matched to a gene: 11. CDR3 nucleotides: TGCAGCTTTAACACGGACAGGGGGCACAACGAGCAGTACTTC. Encoded protein: CSFNTDRGHNEQYF.

The CDR3 nucleotides are TGTGCCAGCAGCTTAGTCGCGGGAAACACCATATATTTT. This sequence encodes CASSLVAGNTIYF. The V and J genes are TRBV7-8 and TRBJ1-3; D unresolved. Trimming pared 1 base from V and 4 bases from J, leaving 5 bases between. CDR3 length: 13 amino acids. Per the germline V gene, CDR1 is SGHVS and CDR2 is FQNEAQ.

The chain combines TRBV25-1 with TRBJ2-7; tentative D call: TRBD2 (6 bases). CDR1 MGHDK and CDR2 SYGVNS come from the germline V gene. The V and J ends lost 5 bases and 6 bases respectively, with 11 bases between them. The CDR3 is made up of 12 amino acids. CDR3: CASSRRGFEQYF. The CDR3 DNA sequence: TGTGCCAGCAGTCGCCGGGGGTTCGAGCAGTACTTC.

This clone was counted a few times. V is TRBV5-1 and J is TRBJ1-2, with a tentative D call TRBD1 (5 bases). The CDR3 length is 11 residues. Germline loops: CDR1 SGHRS, CDR2 YFSETQ. Trimming pared 7 bases from V and 5 bases from J, leaving 9 bases between. The CDR3 protein is CASGDSYGYTF. For the CDR3, the DNA is TGCGCCAGCGGCGACAGTTATGGCTACACCTTC.

The chain is built from TRBV6-1 and TRBJ1-1; TRBD1 might be the D (6 bases). CDR1 and CDR2 from the germline V gene are MNHNS and SASEGT. The CDR3 is made up of 16 amino acids. Trimming took 7 bases from V and 3 from J, leaving 21 bases between them. The DNA for the CDR3 is TGTGCCAGCATTGAGCAAGTAGGGACAACCGACACTGAAGCTTTCTTT. Protein: CASIEQVGTTDTEAFF.

Here the CDR3 reads CASSLDGTYEQYF. CDR3 DNA sequence: TGTGCCAGCAGTCTCGACGGGACCTACGAGCAGTACTTC. This chain connects TRBV27 to TRBJ2-7; possible D gene TRBD2, 5 bases. Germline V gene data show CDR1 as MNHEY and CDR2 as SMNVEV (reference sequence). The CDR3 covers 13 residues. Trimming pared 5 bases from V and 2 bases from J, leaving 10 bases between.

This rearrangement joins TRBV29-1 to TRBJ1-1; 10 bases agree with TRBD1. The CDR3 consists of 14 residues. CDR1 and CDR2 from the germline V gene are SQVTM and ANQGSEA. The V gene end was trimmed by 7 bases and the J gene end by 1 base; junction bases not matched to a gene: 6. CDR3 bases: TGCAGCGCAATCCGGGACAGGGGGAACACTGAAGCTTTCTTT. It encodes CSAIRDRGNTEAFF. The full variable domain, rest sourced from reference TRBV29-1 and TRBJ1-1, is SAVISQKPSRDICQRGTSLTIQCQVDSQVTMMFWYRQQPGQSLTLIATANQGSEATYESGFVIDKFPISRPNLTFSTLTVSNMSPEDSSIYLCSAIRDRGNTEAFFGQGTRLTVV.

This clone was observed a few times. The V gene is TRBV15, the J gene TRBJ2-5; 7 bases map to TRBD1. Trimming at V came to 2 bases and at J to 13 bases, leaving 7 bases not matched to a gene. CDR1 and CDR2 (germline): LNHNV, YYDKDF (reference sequence). The CDR3 has 12 residues. CDR3 residues: CATSRPQGNRYF. Here the CDR3 DNA reads TGTGCCACCAGCAGACCACAGGGGAACCGGTACTTC.

V usage is TRBV13 and J usage is TRBJ1-2; D is perhaps TRBD1 (5 bases). The CDR3 is 13 amino acids. The germline gives CDR1 PRHDT, CDR2 FYEKMQ (reference sequence). V was trimmed by 6 bases and J by 8 bases, leaving 16 bases between them. The CDR3: CASREGEVEGYTF. The CDR3 DNA is TGTGCCAGCAGGGAAGGGGAGGTAGAAGGCTACACCTTC.

This clone was counted a few times. The rearrangement joins TRBV29-1 to TRBJ1-3; D call uncertain. Trimming removed 7 bases from V and 1 base from J, with 26 bases in between. CDR3 length equals 18 residues. CDR1 SQVTM and CDR2 ANQGSEA come from the germline V gene. The CDR3 DNA follows: TGCAGCGCCAGCTCGTGGTCTCGGGTGGACCCATCTGGAAACACCATATATTTT. Translating gives CSASSWSRVDPSGNTIYF.

The chain recombines TRBV2 with TRBJ1-5, with 7 bases fitting TRBD1. The germline gives CDR1 SNHLY, CDR2 FYNNEI. With V trimmed by 7 bases and J by 7 bases, 4 bases remained unmatched. This CDR3 has 12 amino acids. DNA for the CDR3: TGTGCCAGCAAAGGGGGCGCCCAGCCCCAGCATTTT. It translates to CASKGGAQPQHF.

The table lists this clone with many counts. The rearrangement links TRBV2 to TRBJ2-5, with D hard to call. The V end lost 7 bases, the J end lost 4 bases, and 10 bases lay between the germline ends. From germline, CDR1 is SNHLY and CDR2 FYNNEI. The CDR3 extends over 12 amino acids. DNA for the CDR3: TGTGCCAGCACCCCTTCGAGAGAGACCCAGTACTTC. It translates to CASTPSRETQYF.

This clone was seen a handful of times. The genes are TRBV19 and TRBJ2-6, with D maybe TRBD2 (5 bases). The germline CDR1 and CDR2 sequences are LNHDA and SQIVND (reference sequence). The CDR3 sequence is 15 residues long. The V and J ends lost 1 base and 3 bases respectively, with 7 bases between them. CDR3 sequence: CASSIGGYGANVLTF. CDR3 bases: TGTGCCAGTAGTATAGGAGGGTATGGGGCCAACGTCCTGACTTTC. The variable domain in full, with the rest retrieved from reference TRBV19 and TRBJ2-6, is DGGITQSPKYLFRKEGQNVTLSCEQNLNHDAMYWYRQDPGQGLRLIYYSQIVNDFQKGDIAEGYSVSREKKESFPLTVTSAQKNPTAFYLCASSIGGYGANVLTFGAGSRLTVL.

This clone was observed a few times. This chain connects TRBV6-5 to TRBJ2-5; D is perhaps TRBD1 (5 bases). The germline V and J ends were trimmed by 6 bases and 1 base, with 9 bases remaining between them. Germline assignment: CDR1 MNHEY and CDR2 SVGAGI. The CDR3 is 13 amino acids. As DNA, the CDR3 is TGTGCCAGCAGCCCGACAGTCCAAGAGACCCAGTACTTC. Its protein product is CASSPTVQETQYF.

This clone was seen a handful of times. CDR3 protein: CASSQDRLSNQYF. The CDR3, as DNA: TGTGCCAGCAGCCAAGATAGGCTCTCAAACCAGTACTTC. The genes are TRBV4-2 and TRBJ2-5; D gene uncertain. Trimming removed 0 bases from V and 10 bases from J, with 12 bases in between. Looked up from germline, CDR1 is LGHNA and CDR2 is YNFKEQ. The CDR3 covers 13 residues.

The J gene is TRBJ1-6, the V gene TRBV15; D not resolved. The germline CDR1 and CDR2 sequences are LNHNV and YYDKDF (reference sequence). There are 12 residues in the CDR3. V lost 6 bases and J lost 7, with 7 bases in between. CDR3 nucleotide sequence: TGTGCCACCAGTACGATCAATTCACCCCTCCACTTT. This translates into CATSTINSPLHF.